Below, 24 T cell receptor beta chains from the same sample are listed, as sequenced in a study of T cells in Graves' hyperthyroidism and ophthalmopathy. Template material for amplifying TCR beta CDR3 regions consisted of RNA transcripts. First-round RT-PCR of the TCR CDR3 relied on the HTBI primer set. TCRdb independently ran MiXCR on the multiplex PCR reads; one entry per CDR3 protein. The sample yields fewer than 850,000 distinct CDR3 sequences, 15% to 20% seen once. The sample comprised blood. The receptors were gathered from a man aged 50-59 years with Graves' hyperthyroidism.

The CDR3 coding sequence is TGTGCCATCAGTGGGGGGACTAGCGGGAATGAGCAGTTCTTC. Amino acid sequence: CAISGGTSGNEQFF. V usage is TRBV10-3 and J usage is TRBJ2-1, with 12 bases aligning to TRBD2. Germline values: CDR1 ENHRY, CDR2 SYGVKD. Losses at the gene ends were 4 bases for V and 7 bases for J; bases not matched to a gene: 2. The CDR3 consists of 14 residues.

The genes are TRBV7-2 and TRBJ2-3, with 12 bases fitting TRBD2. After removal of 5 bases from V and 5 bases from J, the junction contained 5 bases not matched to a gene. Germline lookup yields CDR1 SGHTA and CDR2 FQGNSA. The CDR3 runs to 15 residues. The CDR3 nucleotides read TGTGCCAGCAGCGCCCGGGGACTAGCGGGAGATACGCAGTATTTT. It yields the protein CASSARGLAGDTQYF. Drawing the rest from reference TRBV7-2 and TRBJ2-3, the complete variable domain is GAGVSQSPSNKVTEKGKDVELRCDPISGHTALYWYRQSLGQGLEFLIYFQGNSAPDKSGLPSDRFSAERTGGSVSTLTIQRTQQEDSAVYLCASSARGLAGDTQYFGPGTRLTVL.

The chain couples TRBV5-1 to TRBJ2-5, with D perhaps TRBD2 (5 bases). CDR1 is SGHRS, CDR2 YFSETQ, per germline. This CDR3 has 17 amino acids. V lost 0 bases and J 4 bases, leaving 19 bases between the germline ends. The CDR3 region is CASSLEVGAEYRETQYF. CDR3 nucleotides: TGCGCCAGCAGCTTGGAAGTGGGAGCGGAGTACCGAGAGACCCAGTACTTC.

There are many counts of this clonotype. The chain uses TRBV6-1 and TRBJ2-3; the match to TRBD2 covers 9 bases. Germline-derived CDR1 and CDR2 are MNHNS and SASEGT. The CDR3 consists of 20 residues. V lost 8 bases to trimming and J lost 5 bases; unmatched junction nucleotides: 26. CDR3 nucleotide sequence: TGTGCCAGCTCTCCCACTTTCGGGGGGCTAGCGGGATATCAGGGAGATACGCAGTATTTT. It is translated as CASSPTFGGLAGYQGDTQYF.

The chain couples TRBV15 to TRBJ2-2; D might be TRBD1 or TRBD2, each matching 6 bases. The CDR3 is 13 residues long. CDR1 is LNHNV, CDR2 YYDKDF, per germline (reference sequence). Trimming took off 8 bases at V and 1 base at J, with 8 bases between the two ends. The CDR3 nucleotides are TGTGCCACCGCGGGACAGAACACCGGGGAGCTGTTTTTT. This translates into CATAGQNTGELFF.

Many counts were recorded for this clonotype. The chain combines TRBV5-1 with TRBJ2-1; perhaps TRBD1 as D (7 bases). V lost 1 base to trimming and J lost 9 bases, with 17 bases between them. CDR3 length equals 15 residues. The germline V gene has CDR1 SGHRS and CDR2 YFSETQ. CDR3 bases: TGCGCCAGCAGCTTGCTAGCGTTTAGGGACAGTGAGCAGTTCTTC. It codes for CASSLLAFRDSEQFF. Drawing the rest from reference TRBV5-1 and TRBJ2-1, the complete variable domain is KAGVTQTPRYLIKTRGQQVTLSCSPISGHRSVSWYQQTPGQGLQFLFEYFSETQRNKGNFPGRFSGRQFSNSRSEMNVSTLELGDSALYLCASSLLAFRDSEQFFGPGTRLTVL.

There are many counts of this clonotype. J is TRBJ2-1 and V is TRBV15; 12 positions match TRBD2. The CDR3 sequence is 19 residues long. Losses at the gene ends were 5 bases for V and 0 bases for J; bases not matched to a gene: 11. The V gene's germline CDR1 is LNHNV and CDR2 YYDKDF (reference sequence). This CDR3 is CATSSVASGRVSSYNEQFF. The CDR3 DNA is TGTGCCACCAGCTCGGTGGCTAGCGGGAGGGTGAGCTCCTACAATGAGCAGTTCTTC. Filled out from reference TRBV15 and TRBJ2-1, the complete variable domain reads DAMVIQNPRYQVTQFGKPVTLSCSQTLNHNVMYWYQQKSSQAPKLLFHYYDKDFNNEADTPDNFQSRRPNTSFCFLDIRSPGLGDTAMYLCATSSVASGRVSSYNEQFFGPGTRLTVL.

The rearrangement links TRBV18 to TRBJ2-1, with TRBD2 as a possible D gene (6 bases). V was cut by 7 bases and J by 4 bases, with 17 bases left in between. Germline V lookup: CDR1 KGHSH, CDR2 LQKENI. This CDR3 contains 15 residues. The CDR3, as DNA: TGTGCCAGCTGTAGGGACTTGGATAAATACAATGAGCAGTTCTTC. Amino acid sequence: CASCRDLDKYNEQFF.

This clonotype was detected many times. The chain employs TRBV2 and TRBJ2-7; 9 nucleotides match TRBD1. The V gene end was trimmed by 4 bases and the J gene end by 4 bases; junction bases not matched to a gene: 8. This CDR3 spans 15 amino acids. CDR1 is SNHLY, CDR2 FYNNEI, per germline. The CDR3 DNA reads TGTGCCAGCAGTGGTTCGACAGGGGGAAGGTACGAGCAGTACTTC. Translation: CASSGSTGGRYEQYF.

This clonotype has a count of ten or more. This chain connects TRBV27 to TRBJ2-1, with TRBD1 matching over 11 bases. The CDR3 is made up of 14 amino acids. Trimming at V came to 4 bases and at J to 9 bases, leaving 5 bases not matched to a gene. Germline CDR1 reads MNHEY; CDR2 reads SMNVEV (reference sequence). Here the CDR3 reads CASSSGTGGAEQFF. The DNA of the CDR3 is TGTGCCAGCAGTTCGGGGACAGGGGGTGCTGAGCAGTTCTTC.

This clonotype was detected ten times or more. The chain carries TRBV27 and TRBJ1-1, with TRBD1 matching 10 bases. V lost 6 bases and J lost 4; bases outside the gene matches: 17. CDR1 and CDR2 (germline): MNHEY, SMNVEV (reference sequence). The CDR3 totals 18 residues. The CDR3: CASSLKGTGVGGLTEAFF. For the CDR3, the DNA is TGTGCCAGCAGCTTAAAAGGGACAGGGGTAGGGGGTCTCACTGAAGCTTTCTTT.

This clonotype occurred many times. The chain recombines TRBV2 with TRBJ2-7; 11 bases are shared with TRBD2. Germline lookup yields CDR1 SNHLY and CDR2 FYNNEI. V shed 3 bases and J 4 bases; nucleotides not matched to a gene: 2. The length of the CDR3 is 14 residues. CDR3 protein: CASSEGLAAYEQYF. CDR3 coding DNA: TGTGCCAGCAGTGAGGGACTAGCGGCTTACGAGCAGTACTTC.

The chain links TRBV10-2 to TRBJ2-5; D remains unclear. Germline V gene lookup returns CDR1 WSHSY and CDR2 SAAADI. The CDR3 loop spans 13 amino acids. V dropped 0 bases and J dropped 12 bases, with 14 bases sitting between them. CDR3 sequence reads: CASSESSSARKYF. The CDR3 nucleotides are TGCGCCAGCAGTGAGTCCTCCAGCGCCAGAAAGTACTTC.

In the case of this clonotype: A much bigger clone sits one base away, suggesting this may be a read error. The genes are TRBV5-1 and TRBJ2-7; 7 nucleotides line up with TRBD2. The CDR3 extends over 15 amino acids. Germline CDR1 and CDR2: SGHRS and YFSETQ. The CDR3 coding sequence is TGCGCCAGCAGCTTCGGCGCTAGCGGCACCTACGAGCACTACTTC. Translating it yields CASSFGASGTYEHYF.

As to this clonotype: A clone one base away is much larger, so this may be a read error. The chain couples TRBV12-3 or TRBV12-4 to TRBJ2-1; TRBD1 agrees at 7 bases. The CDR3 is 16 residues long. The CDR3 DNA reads TGTGCCGGCAGGTCTACCGGGACAGTAGGCTACAATGAGCAGTTCTTC. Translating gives CAGRSTGTVGYNEQFF.

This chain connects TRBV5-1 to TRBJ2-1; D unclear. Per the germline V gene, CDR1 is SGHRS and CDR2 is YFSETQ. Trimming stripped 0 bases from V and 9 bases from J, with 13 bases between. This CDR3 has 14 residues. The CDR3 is CASSLVVSHPEQFF. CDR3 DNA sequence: TGCGCCAGCAGCTTGGTTGTTAGCCACCCTGAGCAGTTCTTC.

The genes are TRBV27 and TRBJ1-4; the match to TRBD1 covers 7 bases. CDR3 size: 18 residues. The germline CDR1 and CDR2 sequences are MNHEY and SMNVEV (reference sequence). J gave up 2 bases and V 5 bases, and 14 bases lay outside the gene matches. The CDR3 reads CASSPLTGWLRTNEKLFF. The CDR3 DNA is TGTGCCAGCAGTCCGCTGACAGGGTGGTTGAGGACTAATGAAAAACTGTTTTTT.

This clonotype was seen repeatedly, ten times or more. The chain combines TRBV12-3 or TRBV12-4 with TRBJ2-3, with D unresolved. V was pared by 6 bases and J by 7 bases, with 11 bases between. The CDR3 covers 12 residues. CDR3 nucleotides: TGTGCCAGCAGCCCCCCACGTCATACGCAGTATTTT. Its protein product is CASSPPRHTQYF.

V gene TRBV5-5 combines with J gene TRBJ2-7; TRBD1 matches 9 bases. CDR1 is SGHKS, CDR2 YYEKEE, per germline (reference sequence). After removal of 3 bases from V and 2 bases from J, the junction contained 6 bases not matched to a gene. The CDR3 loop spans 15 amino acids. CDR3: CASSSTGGTAYEQYF. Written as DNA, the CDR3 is TGTGCCAGCAGCTCGACAGGGGGGACAGCCTACGAGCAGTACTTC.

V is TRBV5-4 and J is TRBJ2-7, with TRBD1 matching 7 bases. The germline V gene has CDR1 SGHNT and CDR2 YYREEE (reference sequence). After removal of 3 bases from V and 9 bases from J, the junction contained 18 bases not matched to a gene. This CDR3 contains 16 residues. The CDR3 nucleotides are TGTGCCAGCAGCTATTCACGATCGACAGGGCTTGGTTTGCAGTACTTC. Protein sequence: CASSYSRSTGLGLQYF. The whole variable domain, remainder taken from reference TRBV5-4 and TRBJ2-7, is ETGVTQSPTHLIKTRGQQVTLRCSSQSGHNTVSWYQQALGQGPQFIFQYYREEENGRGNFPPRFSGLQFPNYSSELNVNALELDDSALYLCASSYSRSTGLGLQYFGPGTRLTVT.

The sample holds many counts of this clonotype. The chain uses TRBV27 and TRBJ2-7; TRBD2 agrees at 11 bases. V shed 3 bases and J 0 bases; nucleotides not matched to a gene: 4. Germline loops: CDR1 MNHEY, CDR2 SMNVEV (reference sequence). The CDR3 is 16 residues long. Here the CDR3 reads CASSFLTSGASYEQYF. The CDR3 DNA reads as TGTGCCAGCAGTTTCCTGACTAGCGGGGCCTCCTACGAGCAGTACTTC.

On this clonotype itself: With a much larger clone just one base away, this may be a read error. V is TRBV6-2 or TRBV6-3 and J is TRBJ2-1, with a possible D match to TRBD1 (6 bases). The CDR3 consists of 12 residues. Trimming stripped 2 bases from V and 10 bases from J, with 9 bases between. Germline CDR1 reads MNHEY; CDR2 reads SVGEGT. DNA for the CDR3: TGTGCCAGCAGTTACCAGGGGTACGAGCAGTTCTTC. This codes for CASSYQGYEQFF.

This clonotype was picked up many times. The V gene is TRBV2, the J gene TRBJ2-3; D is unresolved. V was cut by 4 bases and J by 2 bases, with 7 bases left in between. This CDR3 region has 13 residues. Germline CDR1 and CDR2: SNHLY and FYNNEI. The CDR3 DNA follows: TGTGCCAGCAGTGCCTTAGTCACAGATACGCAGTATTTT. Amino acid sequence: CASSALVTDTQYF.

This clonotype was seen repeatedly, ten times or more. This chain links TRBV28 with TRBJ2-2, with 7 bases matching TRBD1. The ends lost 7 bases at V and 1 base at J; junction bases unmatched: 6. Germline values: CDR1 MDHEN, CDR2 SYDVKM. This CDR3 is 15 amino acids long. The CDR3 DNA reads TGTGCCAGCACCCAAGCAGGGGGGAACACCGGGGAGCTGTTTTTT. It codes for CASTQAGGNTGELFF.